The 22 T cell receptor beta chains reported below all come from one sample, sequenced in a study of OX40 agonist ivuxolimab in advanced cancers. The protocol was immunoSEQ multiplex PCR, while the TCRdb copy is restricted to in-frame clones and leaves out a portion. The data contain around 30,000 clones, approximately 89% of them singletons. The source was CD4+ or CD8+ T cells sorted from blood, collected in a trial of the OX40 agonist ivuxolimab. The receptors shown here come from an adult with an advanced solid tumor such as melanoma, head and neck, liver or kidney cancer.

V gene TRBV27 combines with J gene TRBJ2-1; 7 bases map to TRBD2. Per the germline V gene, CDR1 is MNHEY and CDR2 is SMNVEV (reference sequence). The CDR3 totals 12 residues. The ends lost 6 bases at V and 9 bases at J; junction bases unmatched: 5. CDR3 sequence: CASRIGGGEQFF. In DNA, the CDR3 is TGTGCCAGCAGGATTGGGGGGGGTGAGCAGTTCTTC.

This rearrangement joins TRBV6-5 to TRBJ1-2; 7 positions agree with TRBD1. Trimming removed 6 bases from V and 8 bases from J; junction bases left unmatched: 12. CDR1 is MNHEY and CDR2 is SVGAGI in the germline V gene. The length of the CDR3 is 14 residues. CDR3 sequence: CASSRQGGHEGYTF. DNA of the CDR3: TGTGCCAGCAGCCGACAGGGAGGGCATGAAGGCTACACCTTC.

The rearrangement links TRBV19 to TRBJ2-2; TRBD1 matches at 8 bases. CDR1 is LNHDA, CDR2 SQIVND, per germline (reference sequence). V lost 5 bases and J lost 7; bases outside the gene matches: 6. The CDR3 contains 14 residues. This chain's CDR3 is CASSVWTGHGELFF. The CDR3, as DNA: TGTGCCAGTAGTGTCTGGACAGGGCACGGGGAGCTGTTTTTT.

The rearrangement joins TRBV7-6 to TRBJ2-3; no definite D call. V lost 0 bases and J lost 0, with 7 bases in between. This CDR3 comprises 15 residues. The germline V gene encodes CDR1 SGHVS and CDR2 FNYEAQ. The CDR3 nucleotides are TGTGCCAGCAGCTTAGCGTTAGGTAGCACAGATACGCAGTATTTT. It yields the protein CASSLALGSTDTQYF.

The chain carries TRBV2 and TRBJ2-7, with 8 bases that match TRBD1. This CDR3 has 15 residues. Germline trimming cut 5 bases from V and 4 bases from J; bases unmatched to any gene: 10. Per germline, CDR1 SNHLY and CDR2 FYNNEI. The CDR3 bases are TGTGCCAGCAGTCAAGACCCAGGGGGCCATTACGAGCAGTACTTC. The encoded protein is CASSQDPGGHYEQYF.

DNA for the CDR3: TGTGCCAGCAGCCTACAGGGGTCGAACACTGAAGCTTTCTTT. Translation gives CASSLQGSNTEAFF. V gene TRBV6-5 combines with J gene TRBJ1-1, with 7 bases that match TRBD1. In germline, CDR1 is MNHEY, CDR2 SVGAGI. This CDR3 has 14 amino acids. V was pared by 6 bases and J by 1 base, with 5 bases of the junction left unmatched.

The CDR3 DNA sequence: TGTGCCAGCAGCTTAGAGGGGGACAGGGGAGGCAATCAGCCCCAGCATTTT. This gives the protein CASSLEGDRGGNQPQHF. The V call is TRBV7-9, the J call TRBJ1-5; TRBD1 agrees at 10 bases. V lost 1 base, J lost 2 bases, and 5 bases stayed unmatched. This CDR3 is built from 17 residues. CDR1 and CDR2 (germline): SEHNR, FQNEAQ (reference sequence). The entire variable domain, with the rest obtained from reference TRBV7-9 and TRBJ1-5, is as follows: DTGVSQNPRHKITKRGQNVTFRCDPISEHNRLYWYRQTLGQGPEFLTYFQNEAQLEKSRLLSDRFSAERPKGSFSTLEIQRTEQGDSAMYLCASSLEGDRGGNQPQHFGDGTRLSIL.

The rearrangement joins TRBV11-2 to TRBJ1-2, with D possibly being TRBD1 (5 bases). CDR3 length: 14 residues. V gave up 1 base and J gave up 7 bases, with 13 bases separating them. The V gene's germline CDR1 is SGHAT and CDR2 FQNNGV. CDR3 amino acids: CASSLGGTAVGYTF. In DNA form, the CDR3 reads TGTGCCAGCAGCTTAGGTGGGACCGCGGTTGGCTACACCTTC.

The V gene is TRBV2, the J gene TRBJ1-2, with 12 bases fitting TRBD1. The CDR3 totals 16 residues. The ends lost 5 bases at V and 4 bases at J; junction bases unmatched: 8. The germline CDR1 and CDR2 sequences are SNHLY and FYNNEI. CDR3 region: CASSQDPGQGAYGYTF. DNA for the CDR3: TGTGCCAGCAGTCAAGACCCGGGACAGGGGGCCTATGGCTACACCTTC.

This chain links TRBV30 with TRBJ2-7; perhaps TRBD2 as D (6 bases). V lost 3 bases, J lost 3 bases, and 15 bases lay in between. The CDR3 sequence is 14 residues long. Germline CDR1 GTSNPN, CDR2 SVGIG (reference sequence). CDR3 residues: CAWRGGDGGYEQYF. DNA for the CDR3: TGTGCCTGGAGGGGGGGAGATGGAGGCTACGAGCAGTACTTC.

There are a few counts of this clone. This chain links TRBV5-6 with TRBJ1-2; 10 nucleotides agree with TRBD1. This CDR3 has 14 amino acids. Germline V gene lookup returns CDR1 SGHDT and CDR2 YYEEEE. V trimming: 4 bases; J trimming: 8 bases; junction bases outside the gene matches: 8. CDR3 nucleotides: TGTGCCAGCAGCGCCGGGACAGGGGTCTTAGGCTACACCTTC. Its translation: CASSAGTGVLGYTF.

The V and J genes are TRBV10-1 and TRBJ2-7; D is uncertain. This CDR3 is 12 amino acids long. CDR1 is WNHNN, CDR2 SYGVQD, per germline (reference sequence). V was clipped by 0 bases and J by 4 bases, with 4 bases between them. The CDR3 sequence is CASSESLYEQYF. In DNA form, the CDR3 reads TGCGCCAGCAGTGAGTCGTTGTACGAGCAGTACTTC.

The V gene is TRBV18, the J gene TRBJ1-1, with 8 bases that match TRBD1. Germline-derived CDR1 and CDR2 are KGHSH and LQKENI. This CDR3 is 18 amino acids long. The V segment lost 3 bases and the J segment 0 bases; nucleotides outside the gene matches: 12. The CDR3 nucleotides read TGTGCCAGCTCACCCGAGGATTGGACAGGGTCCATGAACACTGAAGCTTTCTTT. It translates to CASSPEDWTGSMNTEAFF.

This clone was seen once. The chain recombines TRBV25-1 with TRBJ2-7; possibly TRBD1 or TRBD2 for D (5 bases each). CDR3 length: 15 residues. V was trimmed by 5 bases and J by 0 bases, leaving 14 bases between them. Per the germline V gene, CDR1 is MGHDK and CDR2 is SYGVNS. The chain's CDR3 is CASSTTGLSSYEQYF. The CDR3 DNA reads TGTGCCAGCAGTACCACAGGACTGAGCTCCTACGAGCAGTACTTC.

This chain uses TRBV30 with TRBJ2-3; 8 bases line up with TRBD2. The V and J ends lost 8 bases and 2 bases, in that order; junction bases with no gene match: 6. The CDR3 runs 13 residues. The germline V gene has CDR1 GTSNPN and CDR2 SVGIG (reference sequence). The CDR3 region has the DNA TGTGCCCAATCGGGGGGGAACACAGATACGCAGTATTTT. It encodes CAQSGGNTDTQYF. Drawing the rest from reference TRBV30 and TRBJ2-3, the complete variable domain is SQTIHQWPATLVQPVGSPLSLECTVEGTSNPNLYWYRQAAGRGLQLLFYSVGIGQISSEVPQNLSASRPQDRQFILSSKKLLLSDSGFYLCAQSGGNTDTQYFGPGTRLTVL.

The CDR3 DNA sequence: TGTGCCAGCAGTGACAAGAGGGTATCCCAGAACCTCTCCTACAATGAGCAGTTCTTC. As protein: CASSDKRVSQNLSYNEQFF. V gene TRBV6-4 combines with J gene TRBJ2-1; D is possibly TRBD2 (5 bases). The V gene's germline CDR1 is MRHNA and CDR2 SNTAGT. This CDR3 contains 19 residues. V lost 2 bases and J lost 0, with 20 bases in between.

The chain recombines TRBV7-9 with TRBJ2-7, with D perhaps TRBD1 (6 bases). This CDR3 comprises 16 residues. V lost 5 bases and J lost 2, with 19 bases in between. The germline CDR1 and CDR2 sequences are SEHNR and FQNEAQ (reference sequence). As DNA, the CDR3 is TGTGCCAGCAGCAAATCCCCCCAGGGGACCCCCTACGAGCAGTACTTC. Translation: CASSKSPQGTPYEQYF.

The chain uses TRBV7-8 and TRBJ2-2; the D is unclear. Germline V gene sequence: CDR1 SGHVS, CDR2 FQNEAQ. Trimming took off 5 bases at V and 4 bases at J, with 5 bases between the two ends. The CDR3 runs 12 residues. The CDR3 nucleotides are TGTGCCAGCAGCCCTATCACCGGGGAGCTGTTTTTT. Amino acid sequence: CASSPITGELFF.

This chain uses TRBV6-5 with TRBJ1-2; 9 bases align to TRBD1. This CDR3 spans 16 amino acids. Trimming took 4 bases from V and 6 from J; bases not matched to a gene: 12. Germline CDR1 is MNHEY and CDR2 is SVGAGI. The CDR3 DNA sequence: TGTGCCAGCAGTTCAAGTCGGACAGGGGAAGTAGATGGCTACACCTTC. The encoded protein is CASSSSRTGEVDGYTF.

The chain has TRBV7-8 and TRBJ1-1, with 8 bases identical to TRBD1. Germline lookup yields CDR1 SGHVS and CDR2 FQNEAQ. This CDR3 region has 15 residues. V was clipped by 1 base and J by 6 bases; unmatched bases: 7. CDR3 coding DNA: TGTGCCAGCAGCTTAGATATCAGGGGGCGCCCTGAAGCTTTCTTT. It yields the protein CASSLDIRGRPEAFF. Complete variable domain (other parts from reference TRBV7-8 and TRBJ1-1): GAGVSQSPRYKVAKRGQDVALRCDPISGHVSLFWYQQALGQGPEFLTYFQNEAQLDKSGLPSDRFFAERPEGSVSTLKIQRTQQEDSAVYLCASSLDIRGRPEAFFGQGTRLTVV.

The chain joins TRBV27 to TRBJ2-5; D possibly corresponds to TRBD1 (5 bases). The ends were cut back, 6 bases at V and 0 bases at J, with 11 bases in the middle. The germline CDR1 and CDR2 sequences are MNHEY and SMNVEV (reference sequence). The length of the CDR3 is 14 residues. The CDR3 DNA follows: TGTGCCAGCAGCCTAGGGGCTAACCAAGAGACCCAGTACTTC. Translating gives CASSLGANQETQYF.

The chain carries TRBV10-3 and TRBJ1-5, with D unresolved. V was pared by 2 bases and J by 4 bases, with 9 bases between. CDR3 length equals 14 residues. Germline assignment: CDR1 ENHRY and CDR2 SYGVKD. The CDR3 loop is CAISEVASNQPQHF. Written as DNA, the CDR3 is TGTGCCATCAGTGAGGTAGCGTCAAATCAGCCCCAGCATTTT.